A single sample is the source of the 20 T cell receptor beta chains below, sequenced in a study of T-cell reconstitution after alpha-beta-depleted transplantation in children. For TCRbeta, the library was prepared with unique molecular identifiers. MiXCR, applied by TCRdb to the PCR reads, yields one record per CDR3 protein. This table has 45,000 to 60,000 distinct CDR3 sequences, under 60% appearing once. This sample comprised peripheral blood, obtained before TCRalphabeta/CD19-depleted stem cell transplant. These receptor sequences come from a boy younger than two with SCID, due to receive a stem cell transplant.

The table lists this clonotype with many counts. The CDR3 region is CSVRLTYNEQFF. As DNA, the CDR3 is TGCAGCGTCCGTCTGACATACAATGAGCAGTTCTTC. This sequence joins TRBV29-1 and TRBJ2-1; D gene unclear. The CDR3 runs to 12 residues. The ends were cut back, 6 bases at V and 4 bases at J, with 10 bases in the middle. Germline loops: CDR1 SQVTM, CDR2 ANQGSEA.

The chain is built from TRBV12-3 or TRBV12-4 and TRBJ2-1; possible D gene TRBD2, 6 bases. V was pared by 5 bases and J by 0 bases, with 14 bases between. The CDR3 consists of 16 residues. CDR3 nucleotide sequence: TGTGCCAGCAGTCCCCTCGGGGGTCTCTCCTACAATGAGCAGTTCTTC. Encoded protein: CASSPLGGLSYNEQFF.

As DNA, the CDR3 is TGCAGTGCTAGATCAGGGGACTGGTACGAGCAGTACTTC. This translates into CSARSGDWYEQYF. V gene TRBV20-1 combines with J gene TRBJ2-7; either TRBD1 or TRBD2 may supply D (6 bases each). The germline CDR1 and CDR2 sequences are DFQATT and SNEGSKA (reference sequence). This CDR3 has 13 amino acids. With 2 bases removed from V and 4 bases from J, the gap between germline ends came to 12 bases.

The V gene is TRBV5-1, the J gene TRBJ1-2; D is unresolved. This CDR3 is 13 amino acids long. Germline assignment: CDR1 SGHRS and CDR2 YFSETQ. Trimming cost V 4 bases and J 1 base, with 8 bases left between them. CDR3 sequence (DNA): TGCGCCAGCAGCCTCGGGGTTAACTATGGCTACACCTTC. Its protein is CASSLGVNYGYTF.

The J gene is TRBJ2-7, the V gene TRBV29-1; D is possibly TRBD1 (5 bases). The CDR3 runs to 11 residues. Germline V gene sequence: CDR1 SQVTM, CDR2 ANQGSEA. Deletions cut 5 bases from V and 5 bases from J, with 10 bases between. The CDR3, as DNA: TGCAGCGTTCGGCAGGGCCACGAGCAGTACTTC. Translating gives CSVRQGHEQYF.

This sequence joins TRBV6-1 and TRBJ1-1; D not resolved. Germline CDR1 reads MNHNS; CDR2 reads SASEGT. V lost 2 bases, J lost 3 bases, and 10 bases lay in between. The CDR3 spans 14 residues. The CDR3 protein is CASSEIGEDTEAFF. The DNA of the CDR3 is TGTGCCAGCAGTGAAATCGGGGAGGACACTGAAGCTTTCTTT.

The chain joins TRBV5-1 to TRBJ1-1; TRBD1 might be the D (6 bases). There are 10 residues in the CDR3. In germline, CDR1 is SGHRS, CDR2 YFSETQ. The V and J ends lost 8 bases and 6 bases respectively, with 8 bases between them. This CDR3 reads CASRGAEAFF. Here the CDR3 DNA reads TGCGCCAGTAGGGGGGCTGAAGCTTTCTTT.

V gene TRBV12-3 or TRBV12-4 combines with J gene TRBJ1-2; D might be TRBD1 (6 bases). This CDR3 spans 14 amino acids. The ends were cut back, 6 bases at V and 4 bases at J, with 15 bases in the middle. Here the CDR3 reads CASRNRVPPYGYTF. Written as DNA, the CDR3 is TGTGCCAGCAGAAACAGGGTTCCTCCCTATGGCTACACCTTC.

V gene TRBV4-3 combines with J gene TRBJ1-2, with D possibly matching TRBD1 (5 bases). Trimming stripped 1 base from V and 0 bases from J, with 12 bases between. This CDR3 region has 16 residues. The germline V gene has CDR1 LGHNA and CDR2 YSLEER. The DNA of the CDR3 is TGCGCCAGCAGCCAAGGGGGGGACCTCTCTAACTATGGCTACACCTTC. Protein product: CASSQGGDLSNYGYTF.

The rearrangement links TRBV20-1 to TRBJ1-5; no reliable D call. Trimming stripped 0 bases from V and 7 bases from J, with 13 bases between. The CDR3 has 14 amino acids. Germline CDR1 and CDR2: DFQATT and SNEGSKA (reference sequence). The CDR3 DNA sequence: TGCAGTGCTAGAGATACCGGGGAACACCAGCCCCAGCATTTT. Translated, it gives CSARDTGEHQPQHF.

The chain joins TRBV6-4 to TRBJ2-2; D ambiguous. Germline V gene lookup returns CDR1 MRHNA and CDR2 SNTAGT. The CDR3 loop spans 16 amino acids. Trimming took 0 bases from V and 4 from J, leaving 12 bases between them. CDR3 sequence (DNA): TGTGCCAGCAGTGACTCTAGCAGCCATAGCACCGGGGAGCTGTTTTTT. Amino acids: CASSDSSSHSTGELFF.

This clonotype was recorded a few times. The CDR3, as DNA: TGTGCCAGCAGTTACTACAAAATACCTGCAACTAATGAAAAACTGTTTTTT. Protein product: CASSYYKIPATNEKLFF. The chain links TRBV6-5 to TRBJ1-4, with D unclear. The CDR3 is made up of 17 amino acids. Germline V gives CDR1 MNHEY, CDR2 SVGAGI. Trimming left V 1 base short and J 0 bases short, with 12 bases between.

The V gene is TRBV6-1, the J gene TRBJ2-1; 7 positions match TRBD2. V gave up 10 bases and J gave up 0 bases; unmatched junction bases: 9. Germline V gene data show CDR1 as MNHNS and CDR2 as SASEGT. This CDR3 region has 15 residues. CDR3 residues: CATTVRGTSYNEQFF. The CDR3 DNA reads TGTGCCACTACGGTGCGGGGGACCTCCTACAATGAGCAGTTCTTC.

In DNA, the CDR3 is TGTGCCAGCAGCTTGGTAATTACTAGCGCCGGGGAGCTGTTTTTT. Protein sequence: CASSLVITSAGELFF. This rearrangement joins TRBV5-6 to TRBJ2-2; 7 bases are a match to TRBD2. The germline gives CDR1 SGHDT, CDR2 YYEEEE. This CDR3 contains 15 residues. J lost 6 bases, V lost 0 bases, and 5 bases had no gene match. Looking up the rest from reference TRBV5-6 and TRBJ2-2 gives the full variable domain: DAGVTQSPTHLIKTRGQQVTLRCSPKSGHDTVSWYQQALGQGPQFIFQYYEEEERQRGNFPDRFSGHQFPNYSSELNVNALLLGDSALYLCASSLVITSAGELFFGEGSRLTVL.

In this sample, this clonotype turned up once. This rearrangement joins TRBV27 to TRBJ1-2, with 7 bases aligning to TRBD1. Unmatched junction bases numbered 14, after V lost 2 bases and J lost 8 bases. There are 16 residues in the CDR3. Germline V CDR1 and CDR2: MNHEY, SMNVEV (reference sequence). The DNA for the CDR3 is TGTGCCAGCAGTTTAGTTGGAGGGGGCAGGGGCATCGGCTACACCTTC. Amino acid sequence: CASSLVGGGRGIGYTF.

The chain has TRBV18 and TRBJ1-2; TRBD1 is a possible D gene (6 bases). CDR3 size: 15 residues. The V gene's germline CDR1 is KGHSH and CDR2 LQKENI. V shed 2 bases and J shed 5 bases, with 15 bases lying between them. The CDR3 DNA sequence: TGTGCCAGCTCACCATACCTCGGGGGCGGATATGGCTACACCTTC. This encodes CASSPYLGGGYGYTF.

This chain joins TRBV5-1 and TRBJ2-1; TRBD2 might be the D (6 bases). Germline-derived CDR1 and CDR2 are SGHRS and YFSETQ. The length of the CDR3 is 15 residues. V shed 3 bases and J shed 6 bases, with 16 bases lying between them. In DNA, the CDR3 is TGCGCCAGCAGCTGGGGGACTGGTAACCCCAATGAGCAGTTCTTC. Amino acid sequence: CASSWGTGNPNEQFF.

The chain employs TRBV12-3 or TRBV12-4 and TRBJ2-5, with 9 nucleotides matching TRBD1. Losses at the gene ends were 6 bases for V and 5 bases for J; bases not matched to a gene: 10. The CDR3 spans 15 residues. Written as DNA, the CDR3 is TGTGCCAGCAGCCCCGGGACAGGGACACCGGAGACCCAGTACTTC. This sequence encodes CASSPGTGTPETQYF.

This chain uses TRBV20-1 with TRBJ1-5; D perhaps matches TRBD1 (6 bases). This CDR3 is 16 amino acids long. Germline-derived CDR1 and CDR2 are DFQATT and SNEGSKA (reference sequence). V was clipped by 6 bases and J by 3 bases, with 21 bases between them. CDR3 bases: TGCAGTGCCACGAGGGGGGGGGAGGGATCCAATCAGCCCCAGCATTTT. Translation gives CSATRGGEGSNQPQHF.

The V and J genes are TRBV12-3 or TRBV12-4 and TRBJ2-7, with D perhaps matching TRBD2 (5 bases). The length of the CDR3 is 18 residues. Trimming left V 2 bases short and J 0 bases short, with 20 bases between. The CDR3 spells CASSLIKSSQWNSYEQYF. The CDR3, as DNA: TGTGCCAGCAGTTTAATAAAGTCTAGCCAGTGGAACTCCTACGAGCAGTACTTC.